The TCR beta chain under discussion was sequenced for a study of siplizumab effects on memory and regulatory T cells. As regards this clone: Its antigen remains unknown.

Mixed lymphocyte reaction cells underwent five to six days of coculture at 37°C. V was shortened by 3 bases and J by 4 bases, with 13 bases between the two germline ends. The CDR3 runs 15 residues. The germline gives CDR1 SGHRS, CDR2 YFSETQ. Measured with immunoSEQ multiplex PCR; TCRdb has only the in-frame clones, and not every one. The repertoire holds over 11,000 clones, with approximately 49% as singletons. The origin of this receptor is a human donor in good health; the cells came from an allogeneic mixed lymphocyte reaction. The V gene is TRBV5-1, the J gene TRBJ1-4, with D possibly being TRBD1 (6 bases). The sample consisted of CFSE-low (dividing) CD4+ T cells sorted from an allogeneic mixed lymphocyte reaction. The chain's CDR3 is CASSWGPGRNEKLFF. DNA of the CDR3: TGCGCCAGCAGCTGGGGGCCCGGCCGTAATGAAAAACTGTTTTTT.